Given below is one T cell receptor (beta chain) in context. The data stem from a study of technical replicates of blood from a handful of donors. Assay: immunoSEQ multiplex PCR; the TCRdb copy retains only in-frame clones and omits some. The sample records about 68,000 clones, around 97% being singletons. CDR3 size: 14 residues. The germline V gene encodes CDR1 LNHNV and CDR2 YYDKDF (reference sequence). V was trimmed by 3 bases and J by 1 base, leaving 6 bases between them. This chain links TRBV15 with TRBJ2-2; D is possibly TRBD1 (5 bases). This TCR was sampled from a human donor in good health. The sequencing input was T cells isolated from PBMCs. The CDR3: CATSRTENTGELFF. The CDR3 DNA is TGTGCCACCAGCAGGACAGAGAACACCGGGGAGCTGTTTTTT. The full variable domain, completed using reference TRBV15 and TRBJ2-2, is DAMVIQNPRYQVTQFGKPVTLSCSQTLNHNVMYWYQQKSSQAPKLLFHYYDKDFNNEADTPDNFQSRRPNTSFCFLDIRSPGLGDTAMYLCATSRTENTGELFFGEGSRLTVL.